This T cell receptor beta chain was identified in a study of post-analysis software for immune sequencing data. Whole-study results and caveats: Controls showed lower frequencies than patients for 5 or 6 TRBV segments, and TRBV5-6, TRBV5-1 and TRBV20-1 were among these. F measure clustering grouped samples strongly by preparation batch. Versus controls, multiple sclerosis patients showed significantly lower diversity (normalized Chao1).

Unique molecular identifiers were carried by the TCR beta cDNA libraries. TCRdb independently ran MiXCR on the PCR reads; one entry per CDR3 protein. The sample has about 560,000 distinct CDR3 sequences; 44% are singletons. Germline-derived CDR1 and CDR2 are SGHRS and YFSETQ. The CDR3 covers 15 residues. Trimming cost V 7 bases and J 0 bases, with 14 bases left between them. Remarks on this clonotype: Its antigen remains unidentified.

The chain carries TRBV5-1 and TRBJ2-1, with D possibly being TRBD1 (5 bases). This sequence originates from a girl under 18 with multiple sclerosis. Sequencing input: blood. The CDR3 DNA sequence: TGCGCCAGCGGTAGTCAGGGTCCCTCCTACAATGAGCAGTTCTTC. Encoded protein: CASGSQGPSYNEQFF.